Listed here is a single T cell receptor (beta chain). Its antigen is unidentified. The sample belongs to a study of cytomegalovirus exposure and HLA in healthy donors. Study results and limitations: A cluster of highly shared sequence variants was likely a sequencing artifact.

Primers: 60 Vbeta forward and 13 Jbeta reverse. Sequencing was performed with immunoSEQ multiplex PCR; in TCRdb, only in-frame clones are kept and a portion is missing. Altogether 55,000 to 75,000 clones are present, about 89% being singletons, with the ten largest covering 1.4%. V lost 2 bases, J lost 0 bases, and 8 bases stayed unmatched. CDR3 length equals 16 residues. Per the germline V gene, CDR1 is SQVTM and CDR2 is ANQGSEA. The chain couples TRBV29-1 to TRBJ1-1; 8 bases fit TRBD1. This TCR was recovered from a man between 18 and 35 years old in good health and CMV-seronegative. The sequenced material came from PBMCs. The chain's CDR3 is CSVEQDRVVVNTEAFF. CDR3 sequence (DNA): TGCAGCGTTGAACAGGACAGGGTAGTTGTGAACACTGAAGCTTTCTTT.